This entry is about one T cell receptor beta chain. Its antigen is still unknown. This CDR3 comprises 15 residues. Trimming removed 5 bases from V and 0 bases from J; junction bases left unmatched: 4. Germline CDR1 is ENHRY and CDR2 is SYGVKD. These data originate in a study of T cell responses to AZD1222 COVID-19 vaccine. The protocol was immunoSEQ multiplex PCR, while the TCRdb copy is restricted to in-frame clones and leaves out a portion. The table includes 110,000 or so clones, around 88% detected once. Whole-study results and caveats: Among those given AZD1222, only five or six were seropositive at baseline. None of the repertoires were sampled until the peak T cell response had passed. Females outnumbered males among donors, who were mostly white British; clonal diversity was possibly underestimated.

Pooling covered second doses at about 4 or about 12 weeks. The chain uses TRBV10-3 and TRBJ1-5, with 7 positions matching TRBD1. This TCR derives from an adult who received the AZD1222 COVID-19 vaccine. The specimen was peripheral blood, collected 28 days after the second AZD1222 dose. CDR3: CAISPTGDSNQPQHF. CDR3 coding DNA: TGTGCCATCAGTCCTACAGGGGATAGCAATCAGCCCCAGCATTTT.